The 31 T cell receptor beta chains in this list originate from one sample, sequenced in a study of T-cell reconstitution after alpha-beta-depleted transplantation in children (TCRdb year 2016). The treatment or condition tag for this specimen amounts to: allogeneic hematopoietic cell transplantation with graft depleted of TCRalphabeta T cells and CD19 B cells. Library preparation used PCR. Sequencing was carried out with an Illumina HiSeq 2500. TCR libraries were prepared with molecular barcoding, using unique molecular identifiers to normalize TCRbeta repertoire quantification. TCRdb redid the processing of the public reads, applying fastp at Q25 and MiXCR, and retained in-frame beta chains. CDR3 protein duplicates are merged, each entry listing the most common genes and DNA. The sample table contains more than 200,000 distinct CDR3 sequences; only one count was recorded for approximately 15% of them. The ten largest make up roughly two fifths of the sample.

The specimen was PBMCs, mostly from graft donor cells, collected 360 days after TCRalphabeta/CD19-depleted stem cell transplant. These receptors were collected from a male patient under 10 years old who had a stem cell transplant for acute lymphoblastic leukemia, so the T cells may come from the graft donor.

This clonotype showed up many times. The chain has TRBV20-1 and TRBJ2-2, with no clear D. The CDR3 is 15 residues long. Trimming took off 0 bases at V and 1 base at J, with 9 bases between the two ends. The germline V gene has CDR1 DFQATT and CDR2 SNEGSKA (reference sequence). The CDR3 here is CSARDLLKNTGELFF. The CDR3 DNA follows: TGCAGTGCTAGAGATCTACTCAAGAACACCGGGGAGCTGTTTTTT.

This clonotype has just a few counts. V is TRBV6-1 and J is TRBJ1-4, with a weak D call TRBD1 (6 bases). Germline V gives CDR1 MNHNS, CDR2 SASEGT. The V gene lost 3 bases and the J gene lost 0 bases, with 14 bases spanning the gap. The CDR3 contains 17 residues. CDR3 coding DNA: TGTGCCAGCAGTGACAGGGGCTTCGGGTCAACTAATGAAAAACTGTTTTTT. This sequence encodes CASSDRGFGSTNEKLFF.

This clonotype was recorded a few times. This sequence joins TRBV6-1 and TRBJ1-6; the D is unclear. The CDR3 contains 16 residues. Between the trimmed V and J ends, which lost 2 bases and 4 bases, there was a span of 12 bases. Germline values: CDR1 MNHNS, CDR2 SASEGT. In DNA, the CDR3 is TGTGCCAGCAGTGAATCCGTCGTGAGGTATAATTCACCCCTCCACTTT. Protein product: CASSESVVRYNSPLHF.

This clonotype was counted only a few times. The genes are TRBV5-1 and TRBJ1-1; no clear D. Germline loops: CDR1 SGHRS, CDR2 YFSETQ. V was clipped by 3 bases and J by 0 bases, with 12 bases between them. CDR3 length equals 15 residues. In DNA, the CDR3 is TGCGCCAGCAGCTGGGGAGGGATGATGAACACTGAAGCTTTCTTT. The encoded protein is CASSWGGMMNTEAFF.

This sequence joins TRBV23-1 and TRBJ2-3; D might be TRBD1 (6 bases). TRBV23-1 counts as an open reading frame of uncertain function. CDR3 length: 17 residues. Trimming stripped 4 bases from V and 0 bases from J, with 17 bases between. CDR3 sequence: CASSPSRTGTSTDTQYF. CDR3 nucleotide sequence: TGCGCCAGCAGTCCCTCCCGAACAGGGACGAGCACAGATACGCAGTATTTT.

The table lists this clonotype with a few counts. The chain links TRBV5-1 to TRBJ1-1; tentatively, D is TRBD1 (6 bases). The CDR3 consists of 14 residues. Germline V gene lookup returns CDR1 SGHRS and CDR2 YFSETQ. Trimming stripped 4 bases from V and 1 base from J, with 11 bases between. The CDR3 loop reads CASSGQGTNTEAFF. The CDR3 coding sequence is TGCGCCAGCAGCGGTCAGGGGACGAACACTGAAGCTTTCTTT.

This clonotype was seen more than once but under ten times. This sequence joins TRBV25-1 and TRBJ2-7; possibly TRBD1 for D (7 bases). Germline lookup yields CDR1 MGHDK and CDR2 SYGVNS. The CDR3 consists of 15 residues. Trimming left V 6 bases short and J 1 base short, with 16 bases between. The CDR3 DNA sequence: TGTGCCAGCAGGGGGGGCACGGACAGGTCCTACGAGCAGTACTTC. It is translated as CASRGGTDRSYEQYF.

This clonotype was seen many times. The chain employs TRBV7-2 and TRBJ2-7, with 9 bases matching TRBD1. The CDR3 is 15 amino acids. Germline assignment: CDR1 SGHTA and CDR2 FQGNSA. The junction had 6 bases not matched to a gene; V was cut back by 5 bases and J by 1 base. The CDR3 sequence is CASSLTGGISYEQYF. In nucleotides, the CDR3 is TGTGCCAGCAGCCTTACAGGGGGCATTTCCTACGAGCAGTACTTC.

This clonotype appeared many times. The chain joins TRBV12-3 or TRBV12-4 to TRBJ2-5; 9 positions agree with TRBD2. V lost 6 bases and J lost 1; bases outside the gene matches: 6. The CDR3 is 15 residues long. The CDR3 loop reads CASSTSGGSQETQYF. The CDR3 DNA follows: TGTGCCAGCAGCACCAGCGGGGGGAGCCAAGAGACCCAGTACTTC.

The J gene is TRBJ2-7, the V gene TRBV11-2; a weak D match, TRBD1 (6 bases). The CDR3 is 17 residues long. The V gene's germline CDR1 is SGHAT and CDR2 FQNNGV. Trimming pared 2 bases from V and 3 bases from J, leaving 20 bases between. CDR3 DNA: TGTGCCAGCAGCTTAAAACCCCTGACAGGAAAGTTCTACGAGCAGTACTTC. It translates to CASSLKPLTGKFYEQYF.

This clonotype occurred a few times. CDR3 DNA: TGTGCCAGCAGCTCTGACAGTACCTCTACTCAGCCCCAGCATTTT. Its protein is CASSSDSTSTQPQHF. This rearrangement joins TRBV12-3 or TRBV12-4 to TRBJ1-5; D may be TRBD1 (5 bases). V was cut by 6 bases and J by 6 bases, with 18 bases left in between. The CDR3 contains 15 residues.

CDR3 loop: CASGQGVDTQYF. DNA for the CDR3: TGTGCCAGCGGCCAGGGGGTAGATACGCAGTATTTT. The V call is TRBV27, the J call TRBJ2-3; 7 bases line up with TRBD1. V shed 8 bases, J shed 5 bases, and the junction held 4 bases outside the gene matches. Germline V gene sequence: CDR1 MNHEY, CDR2 SMNVEV (reference sequence). The CDR3 has 12 residues.

In this sample, this clonotype turned up many times. The chain's CDR3 is CSAAGGSGANVLTF. CDR3 sequence (DNA): TGCAGTGCCGCAGGAGGCTCTGGGGCCAACGTCCTGACTTTC. This chain connects TRBV20-1 to TRBJ2-6; the D gene is possibly TRBD2 (5 bases). V lost 6 bases and J 0 bases, leaving 9 bases between the germline ends. The length of the CDR3 is 14 residues. Germline loops: CDR1 DFQATT, CDR2 SNEGSKA (reference sequence).

Notes on this clonotype: This sequence may be a read error, since a much larger clone differs from it by one base. The chain uses TRBV27 and TRBJ2-1; D is uncertain. Looked up from germline, CDR1 is MNHEY and CDR2 is SMNVEV (reference sequence). The CDR3 runs 14 residues. Here the CDR3 reads CAISSTALSSEQFF. The CDR3 region has the DNA TGTGCCATCAGTTCCACAGCGTTATCGAGTGAGCAGTTCTTC.

The chain uses TRBV24-1 and TRBJ2-5; D is uncertain. Per germline, CDR1 KGHDR and CDR2 SFDVKD. Trimming took 4 bases from V and 5 from J, leaving 10 bases between them. The CDR3 is 13 amino acids. This CDR3 is CATSDVGWETQYF. The DNA for the CDR3 is TGTGCCACCAGTGACGTCGGTTGGGAGACCCAGTACTTC.

This clonotype occurred many times. CDR3 DNA: TGCAGCGTTGCAGGGAGGGGTAACACTGAAGCTTTCTTT. It is translated as CSVAGRGNTEAFF. V usage is TRBV29-1 and J usage is TRBJ1-1; D is possibly TRBD1 (5 bases). V was pared by 4 bases and J by 2 bases, with 11 bases between. The CDR3 spans 13 residues. From germline, CDR1 is SQVTM and CDR2 ANQGSEA. The full variable domain, in which reference TRBV29-1 and TRBJ1-1 provide the parts outside the CDR3, is SAVISQKPSRDICQRGTSLTIQCQVDSQVTMMFWYRQQPGQSLTLIATANQGSEATYESGFVIDKFPISRPNLTFSTLTVSNMSPEDSSIYLCSVAGRGNTEAFFGQGTRLTVV.

V gene TRBV12-3 or TRBV12-4 combines with J gene TRBJ2-1; 8 bases are shared with TRBD2. This CDR3 has 15 amino acids. Germline trimming cut 3 bases from V and 8 bases from J; bases unmatched to any gene: 9. In nucleotides, the CDR3 is TGTGCCAGCAGTTTCGTCCGGGGGGGCGTAGATGAGCAGTTCTTC. Translating it yields CASSFVRGGVDEQFF.

This clonotype was counted a few times. The chain has TRBV20-1 and TRBJ2-1, with unresolved D. The V and J ends lost 4 bases and 0 bases respectively, with 10 bases between them. This CDR3 has 14 amino acids. The germline CDR1 and CDR2 sequences are DFQATT and SNEGSKA (reference sequence). The CDR3 sequence: CSAMRRSSYNEQFF. The CDR3 nucleotides read TGCAGTGCTATGCGCCGTAGCTCCTACAATGAGCAGTTCTTC.

CDR3 DNA: TGTGCCAGCAGCCAAGATTGGAGCGGGGGTCAATATACGCAGTATTTT. Amino acid sequence: CASSQDWSGGQYTQYF. The chain has TRBV3-1 and TRBJ2-3; 8 bases line up with TRBD2. Trimming removed 0 bases from V and 7 bases from J; junction bases left unmatched: 9. CDR3 size: 16 residues. CDR1 and CDR2 (germline): LGHDT, YNNKEL (reference sequence).

This clonotype has only a few counts. The chain uses TRBV4-1 and TRBJ2-2; 10 bases are a match to TRBD2. Per germline, CDR1 MGHRA and CDR2 YSYEKL. The CDR3 runs to 19 residues. V was pared by 0 bases and J by 6 bases, with 13 bases of the junction left unmatched. The CDR3 is CASSQDWPSGGRGAGELFF. DNA for the CDR3: TGCGCCAGCAGCCAAGATTGGCCTAGCGGGGGCCGGGGAGCCGGGGAGCTGTTTTTT.

This clonotype was seen more than once but under ten times. The chain combines TRBV7-2 with TRBJ2-1; weak D call: TRBD2 (6 bases). With 3 bases removed from V and 5 bases from J, the gap between germline ends came to 14 bases. There are 15 residues in the CDR3. The germline V gene has CDR1 SGHTA and CDR2 FQGNSA. The CDR3 nucleotides read TGTGCCAGCAGCTTTACCGGGACTGTTAACAATGAGCAGTTCTTC. Protein sequence: CASSFTGTVNNEQFF.

This clonotype showed up just a few times. CDR3 DNA sequence: TGCGCCAGCAGCTTGTTACCACGGACAGGGAACACTGAAGCTTTCTTT. Its protein product is CASSLLPRTGNTEAFF. The V gene is TRBV5-1, the J gene TRBJ1-1; TRBD1 matches at 7 bases. The V gene end was trimmed by 1 base and the J gene end by 1 base; junction bases not matched to a gene: 7. The CDR3 is 16 amino acids. From germline, CDR1 is SGHRS and CDR2 YFSETQ.

The chain is built from TRBV4-2 and TRBJ1-5, with D possibly being TRBD1 (6 bases). V was shortened by 0 bases and J by 4 bases, with 13 bases between the two germline ends. This CDR3 has 16 amino acids. Germline-derived CDR1 and CDR2 are LGHNA and YNFKEQ. The CDR3 spells CASSQDYREANQPQHF. CDR3 DNA: TGTGCCAGCAGCCAAGATTACAGGGAGGCGAATCAGCCCCAGCATTTT.

The table lists this clonotype with a few counts. V usage is TRBV10-3 and J usage is TRBJ2-1; maybe TRBD2 (6 bases). The CDR3 length is 13 residues. The ends were cut back, 1 base at V and 12 bases at J, with 13 bases in the middle. Germline V gene sequence: CDR1 ENHRY, CDR2 SYGVKD. CDR3 protein: CAISELRLVGQFF. The CDR3 DNA reads as TGTGCCATCAGTGAGTTACGACTAGTGGGGCAGTTCTTC.

This clonotype was recorded a few times. V is TRBV12-3 or TRBV12-4 and J is TRBJ1-5; 8 bases are a match to TRBD1. V lost 6 bases to trimming and J lost 5 bases; unmatched junction nucleotides: 6. The CDR3 sequence is 14 residues long. CDR3 DNA sequence: TGTGCCAGCAGCTACGACAGGGGCGATCAGCCCCAGCATTTT. Its translation: CASSYDRGDQPQHF.

This clonotype was seen a few times. The chain employs TRBV12-3 or TRBV12-4 and TRBJ2-2; D possibly uses TRBD1 or TRBD2 (5 bases each). Trimming took 6 bases from V and 4 from J, leaving 15 bases between them. The CDR3 contains 15 residues. CDR3: CASSRNGGRTGELFF. Here the CDR3 DNA reads TGTGCCAGCAGCCGGAATGGGGGTCGCACCGGGGAGCTGTTTTTT.

This clonotype has only a few counts. The chain combines TRBV10-3 with TRBJ2-2, with D possibly being TRBD2 (6 bases). Deletions cut 3 bases from V and 4 bases from J, with 12 bases between. Germline V lookup: CDR1 ENHRY, CDR2 SYGVKD. The CDR3 runs to 15 residues. In nucleotides, the CDR3 is TGTGCCATCAGTGAACGGGGGATTCCCACCGGGGAGCTGTTTTTT. Translated, it gives CAISERGIPTGELFF.

The V call is TRBV20-1, the J call TRBJ2-5; D ambiguous. The V gene's germline CDR1 is DFQATT and CDR2 SNEGSKA (reference sequence). CDR3 length: 13 residues. Trimming left V 0 bases short and J 0 bases short, with 5 bases between. CDR3 loop: CSARDAYQETQYF. DNA for the CDR3: TGCAGTGCTAGAGACGCGTACCAAGAGACCCAGTACTTC.

This clonotype has more than one count but fewer than ten. The V call is TRBV12-3 or TRBV12-4, the J call TRBJ2-1; D not certain. The CDR3 is 14 amino acids. V shed 2 bases and J shed 7 bases, with 12 bases lying between them. The CDR3 DNA is TGTGCCAGCAGTTTACCGATAATTGGGAATGAGCAGTTCTTC. Its translation: CASSLPIIGNEQFF.

The J gene is TRBJ2-1, the V gene TRBV5-1; D is perhaps TRBD2 (5 bases). CDR1 SGHRS and CDR2 YFSETQ come from the germline V gene. V was cut by 1 base and J by 12 bases, with 11 bases left in between. This CDR3 spans 12 amino acids. CDR3 sequence: CASSLTSGSQFF. DNA for the CDR3: TGCGCCAGCAGCTTGACTAGTGGGTCGCAGTTCTTC.

The sample holds a few counts of this clonotype. DNA of the CDR3: TGTGCCAGCAGCTTATATGCCCGGGCACAGGGGAATGGCTACACCTTC. This gives the protein CASSLYARAQGNGYTF. V is TRBV7-6 and J is TRBJ1-2, with TRBD1 identical over 7 bases. The germline V gene has CDR1 SGHVS and CDR2 FNYEAQ. The CDR3 covers 16 residues. V lost 2 bases and J lost 6; bases outside the gene matches: 12.